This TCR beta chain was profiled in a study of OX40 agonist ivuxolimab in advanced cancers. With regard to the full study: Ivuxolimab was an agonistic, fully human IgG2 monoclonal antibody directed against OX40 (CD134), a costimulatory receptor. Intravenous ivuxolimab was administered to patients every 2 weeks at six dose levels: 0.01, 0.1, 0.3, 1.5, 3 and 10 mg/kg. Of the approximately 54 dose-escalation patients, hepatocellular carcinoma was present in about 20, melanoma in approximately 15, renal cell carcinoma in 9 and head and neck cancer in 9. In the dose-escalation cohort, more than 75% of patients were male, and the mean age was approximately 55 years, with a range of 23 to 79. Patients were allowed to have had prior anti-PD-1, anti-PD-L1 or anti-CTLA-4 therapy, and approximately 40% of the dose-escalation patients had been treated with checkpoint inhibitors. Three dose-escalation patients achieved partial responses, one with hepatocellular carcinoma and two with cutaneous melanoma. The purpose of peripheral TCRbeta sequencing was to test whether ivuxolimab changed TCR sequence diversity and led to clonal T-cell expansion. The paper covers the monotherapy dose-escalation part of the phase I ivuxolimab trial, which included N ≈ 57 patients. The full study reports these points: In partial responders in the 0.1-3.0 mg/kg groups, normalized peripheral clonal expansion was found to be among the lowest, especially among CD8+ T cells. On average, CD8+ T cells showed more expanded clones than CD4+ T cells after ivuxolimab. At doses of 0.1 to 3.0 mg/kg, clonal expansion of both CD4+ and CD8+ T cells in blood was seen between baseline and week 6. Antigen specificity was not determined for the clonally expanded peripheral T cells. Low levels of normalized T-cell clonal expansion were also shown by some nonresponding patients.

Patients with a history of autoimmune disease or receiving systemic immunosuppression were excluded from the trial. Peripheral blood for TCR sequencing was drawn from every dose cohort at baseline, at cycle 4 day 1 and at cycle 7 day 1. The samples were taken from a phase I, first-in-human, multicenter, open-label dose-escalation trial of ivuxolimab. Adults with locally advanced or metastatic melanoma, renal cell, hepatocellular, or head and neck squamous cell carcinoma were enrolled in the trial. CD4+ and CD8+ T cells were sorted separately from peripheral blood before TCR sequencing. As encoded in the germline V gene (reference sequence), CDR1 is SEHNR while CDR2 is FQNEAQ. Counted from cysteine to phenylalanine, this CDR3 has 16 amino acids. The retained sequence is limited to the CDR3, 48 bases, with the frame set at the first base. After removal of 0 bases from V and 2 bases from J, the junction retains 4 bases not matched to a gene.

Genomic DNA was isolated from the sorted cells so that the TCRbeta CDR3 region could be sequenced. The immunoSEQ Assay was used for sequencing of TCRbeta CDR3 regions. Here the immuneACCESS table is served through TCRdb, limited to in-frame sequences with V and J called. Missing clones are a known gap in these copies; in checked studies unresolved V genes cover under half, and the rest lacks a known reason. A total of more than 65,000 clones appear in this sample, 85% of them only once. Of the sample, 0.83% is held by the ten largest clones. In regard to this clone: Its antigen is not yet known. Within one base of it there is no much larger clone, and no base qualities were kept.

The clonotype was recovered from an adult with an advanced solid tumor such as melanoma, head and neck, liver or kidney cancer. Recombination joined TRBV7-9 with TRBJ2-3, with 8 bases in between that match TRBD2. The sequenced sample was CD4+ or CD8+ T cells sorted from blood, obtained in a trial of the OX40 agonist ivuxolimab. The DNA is TGTGCCAGCAGCTTAGCCGGGACTAGGTACACAGATACGCAGTATTTT. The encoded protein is CASSLAGTRYTDTQYF. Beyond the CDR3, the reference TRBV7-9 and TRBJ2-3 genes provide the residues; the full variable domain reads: DTGVSQNPRHKITKRGQNVTFRCDPISEHNRLYWYRQTLGQGPEFLTYFQNEAQLEKSRLLSDRFSAERPKGSFSTLEIQRTEQGDSAMYLCASSLAGTRYTDTQYFGPGTRLTVL.